This TCR beta chain was profiled in a study of blood T cells in healthy people across ages. Study observations and caveats: Whereas aged donors had fewer naive CD4+ cells, long-lived donors had more of them and higher diversity.

This clonotype was observed a handful of times. The antigen remains unidentified. All donors came from Russia, were Caucasian and healthy, and spanned ages about 6 to 100. Total RNA was isolated from each sample in quantities of at least 6 micrograms. V was shortened by 3 bases and J by 0 bases, with 15 bases between the two germline ends. Germline lookup yields CDR1 LNHNV and CDR2 YYDKDF (reference sequence). The CDR3 is 17 residues long. Sample-barcoded 5' priming and a J-beta primer mix drove a second PCR of roughly 7 to 11 cycles. Each single sample gave us at least 3 million CDR3-containing paired-end reads. TCRdb itself ran the 5' RACE reads through MiXCR, one entry per CDR3 protein. The sample carries approximately 290,000 distinct CDR3 sequences, 25% to 30% recorded once.

The chain carries TRBV15 and TRBJ2-4, with D perhaps assigned TRBD1 or TRBD2 (5 bases each). Sequencing input: blood. This receptor was obtained from a woman in her sixties or seventies in good health. The CDR3 protein is CATSSRWDAIAKNIQYF. The CDR3 DNA is TGTGCCACCAGCAGTCGCTGGGACGCTATAGCCAAAAACATTCAGTACTTC.